Following are 29 T cell receptor beta chains from one sample sequenced in a study of blood T cells in healthy people across ages. The second PCR ran about 6 to 12 cycles with a sample-barcoded 5' primer and J-beta primers. MiXCR, applied by TCRdb to the 5' RACE reads, yields one record per CDR3 protein. The table shows fewer than 700,000 distinct CDR3 sequences, with around 43% occurring only once. Sequencing input: blood. These receptors were collected from a man at least 80 years old in good health.

On this clonotype: The junction and the germline gene differ at one end; a read error may be behind it. This chain uses TRBV5-1 with TRBJ2-5; 8 nucleotides align to TRBD2. The CDR3 covers 14 residues. Looked up from germline, CDR1 is SGHRS and CDR2 is YFSETQ. CDR3 protein: CASKSTGGEETQYF. The DNA of the CDR3 is TGTGCCAGCAAATCGACGGGGGGGGAAGAGACCCAGTACTTC.

This clonotype turned up a few times. The rearrangement uses TRBV7-2 and TRBJ2-1, with TRBD1 identical over 7 bases. CDR1 is SGHTA, CDR2 FQGNSA, per germline. The CDR3 consists of 16 residues. V lost 5 bases and J lost 6; bases outside the gene matches: 13. CDR3 amino acids: CASSAQTGLGANEQFF. CDR3 DNA sequence: TGTGCCAGCAGCGCCCAGACAGGGCTTGGAGCCAATGAGCAGTTCTTC.

Comments on this clonotype: A much larger clone is a single base away; this may be a read error. This chain connects TRBV6-5 to TRBJ2-3; 9 bases fit TRBD1. The length of the CDR3 is 15 residues. Germline V lookup: CDR1 MNHEY, CDR2 SVGAGI. J gave up 1 base and V 8 bases, and 7 bases lay outside the gene matches. CDR3 bases: TGTGCCAGCGGTCCACGGACAGGGGGCACAGATACGCAGTATTTT. Protein product: CASGPRTGGTDTQYF.

This clonotype appeared a few times. The genes are TRBV4-3 and TRBJ2-1; TRBD2 matches 12 bases. The V gene's germline CDR1 is LGHNA and CDR2 YSLEER. V shed 0 bases, J shed 7 bases, and the junction held 10 bases outside the gene matches. CDR3 length: 18 residues. The chain's CDR3 is CASSQDQAGLAGQNEQFF. As DNA, the CDR3 is TGCGCCAGCAGCCAAGATCAGGCGGGACTAGCGGGTCAGAATGAGCAGTTCTTC.

This sequence joins TRBV6-4 and TRBJ2-5, with D possibly being TRBD2 (6 bases). Per the germline V gene, CDR1 is MRHNA and CDR2 is SNTAGT. The V gene lost 3 bases and the J gene lost 5 bases, with 10 bases spanning the gap. The CDR3 is 13 amino acids. CDR3 nucleotide sequence: TGTGCCAGCAGTGAACTAGCAGGCGAGACCCAGTACTTC. This sequence encodes CASSELAGETQYF.

This rearrangement joins TRBV6-5 to TRBJ1-2; no clear D gene. The CDR3 has 15 amino acids. The V end lost 1 base, the J end lost 3 bases, and 12 bases lay between the germline ends. Germline CDR1 and CDR2: MNHEY and SVGAGI. CDR3 nucleotides: TGTGCCAGCAGTTACTTGGGGATTGATGACTATGGCTACACCTTC. Translation gives CASSYLGIDDYGYTF.

This clonotype has only one observation. This chain uses TRBV28 with TRBJ1-2; D is perhaps TRBD1 (5 bases). V was pared by 2 bases and J by 6 bases, with 13 bases between. This CDR3 is built from 14 residues. CDR1 and CDR2 from the germline V gene are MDHEN and SYDVKM. CDR3 sequence (DNA): TGTGCCAGCAGTTTAGGGCAGGGCAGAAATGGCTACACCTTC. Encoded protein: CASSLGQGRNGYTF.

The chain recombines TRBV28 with TRBJ2-1; no clear D gene. Germline V gene data show CDR1 as MDHEN and CDR2 as SYDVKM. The germline V and J ends were trimmed by 8 bases and 3 bases, with 17 bases remaining between them. The CDR3 length is 15 residues. CDR3 loop: CASAGRSAYYNEQFF. Here the CDR3 DNA reads TGTGCCAGCGCTGGCCGATCTGCTTACTACAATGAGCAGTTCTTC.

To note about this clonotype: A read error may explain this, as a much larger clone is one base away. The genes are TRBV4-3 and TRBJ2-7; 7 bases match TRBD2. The junction had 10 bases not matched to a gene; V was cut back by 0 bases and J by 8 bases. This CDR3 spans 15 amino acids. Germline-derived CDR1 and CDR2 are LGHNA and YSLEER. Written as DNA, the CDR3 is TGCGCCAGCAGCCAAGATAATGTGGGCGGGAGAAAGCAGTACTTC. It yields the protein CASSQDNVGGRKQYF.

The CDR3 nucleotides read TGTGCCAGCAGCTTGACCCCGACTAGCGGGAACTTCAATGAGCAGTACTTC. Protein product: CASSLTPTSGNFNEQYF. The chain carries TRBV5-6 and TRBJ2-5; 11 nucleotides line up with TRBD2. Germline CDR1 SGHDT, CDR2 YYEEEE. This CDR3 spans 17 amino acids. V shed 1 base and J 11 bases; nucleotides not matched to a gene: 16.

This chain connects TRBV3-1 to TRBJ2-1; weak D call: TRBD1 (6 bases). The V gene lost 4 bases and the J gene lost 0 bases, with 10 bases spanning the gap. CDR1 is LGHDT and CDR2 is YNNKEL in the germline V gene (reference sequence). The CDR3 extends over 15 amino acids. CDR3 nucleotide sequence: TGTGCCAGCAGCCCAGGGACATACTCCTACAATGAGCAGTTCTTC. Translating gives CASSPGTYSYNEQFF.

V is TRBV4-2 and J is TRBJ2-7; 10 bases are a match to TRBD2. This CDR3 comprises 15 residues. V gave up 4 bases and J gave up 5 bases; unmatched junction bases: 8. Germline V gene data show CDR1 as LGHNA and CDR2 as YNFKEQ. The DNA of the CDR3 is TGTGCCAGCAGCCGATCAAGCGGGAGGGATCACGAGCAGTACTTC. This codes for CASSRSSGRDHEQYF.

This clonotype was detected a few times. V gene TRBV6-1 combines with J gene TRBJ2-3, with a tentative D call TRBD1 (5 bases). The V end lost 8 bases, the J end lost 0 bases, and 18 bases lay between the germline ends. This CDR3 has 16 amino acids. Germline assignment: CDR1 MNHNS and CDR2 SASEGT. CDR3 DNA sequence: TGTGCCAGCGCCAAAGGGGTCTCCCCTAGCACAGATACGCAGTATTTT. Translation gives CASAKGVSPSTDTQYF.

This clonotype came up a few times. The rearrangement joins TRBV6-2 or TRBV6-3 to TRBJ1-5; tentative D call: TRBD1 (6 bases). The V end was cut by 6 bases, the J end by 3 bases, with 18 bases between. This CDR3 has 16 amino acids. In germline, CDR1 is MNHEY, CDR2 SVGEGT. In nucleotides, the CDR3 is TGTGCCAGCAGCCGCTATCGGGGGCCGCACAATCAGCCCCAGCATTTT. Translated, it gives CASSRYRGPHNQPQHF.

About this clonotype itself: One base away lies a much larger clone, so this may be a sequencing read error. The rearrangement links TRBV18 to TRBJ2-7; no clear D. The germline gives CDR1 KGHSH, CDR2 LQKENI. The CDR3 is 14 residues long. In DNA form, the CDR3 reads TGTGCCAGCTCACCACCGGGTAACTCCTACGAGCGGTACTTC. It codes for CASSPPGNSYERYF.

The chain links TRBV28 to TRBJ1-2; tentatively, D is TRBD1 (6 bases). V gave up 1 base and J gave up 5 bases, with 14 bases separating them. CDR3 size: 15 residues. Germline V lookup: CDR1 MDHEN, CDR2 SYDVKM. The CDR3 DNA sequence: TGTGCCAGCAGTTTATCCTCGGACAGTCCTTATGGCTACACCTTC. This translates into CASSLSSDSPYGYTF.

This chain uses TRBV28 with TRBJ2-7; no reliable D call. Trimming took off 1 base at V and 2 bases at J, with 6 bases between the two ends. CDR3 length: 13 residues. Germline V gene sequence: CDR1 MDHEN, CDR2 SYDVKM. The CDR3, as DNA: TGTGCCAGCAGTTTATCTGCCCCCTACGAGCAGTACTTC. Translation gives CASSLSAPYEQYF.

This rearrangement joins TRBV6-2 or TRBV6-3 to TRBJ2-1; 11 nucleotides agree with TRBD2. J was trimmed by 6 bases and V by 5 bases; bases with no gene match: 3. Germline V gene sequence: CDR1 MNHEY, CDR2 SVGEGT. The CDR3 contains 14 residues. The CDR3: CASSRLAGLNEQFF. The CDR3 DNA is TGTGCCAGCAGTAGACTAGCGGGGCTCAATGAGCAGTTCTTC.

The sample holds a few counts of this clonotype. The chain employs TRBV12-3 or TRBV12-4 and TRBJ2-2; D assignment may be TRBD1 or TRBD2 (5 bases each). The CDR3 has 14 residues. Trimming stripped 4 bases from V and 4 bases from J, with 10 bases between. The DNA of the CDR3 is TGTGCCAGCAGTTACCGGGACGGCACCGGGGAGCTGTTTTTT. The encoded protein is CASSYRDGTGELFF.

The chain carries TRBV14 and TRBJ2-6; 11 bases are shared with TRBD1. Germline values: CDR1 SGHDN, CDR2 FVKESK. This CDR3 has 21 amino acids. The V segment lost 0 bases and the J segment 0 bases; nucleotides outside the gene matches: 10. The CDR3 nucleotides read TGTGCCAGCAGCCAAGAAGTCTTGGGGACAGGGGGATTCTCTGGGGCCAACGTCCTGACTTTC. Its translation: CASSQEVLGTGGFSGANVLTF.

The count of this clonotype is one. One junction end does not reproduce the germline sequence, and a read error may be involved. The V call is TRBV6-2 or TRBV6-3, the J call TRBJ2-6; 8 bases agree with TRBD1. CDR3 length equals 17 residues. CDR1 and CDR2 from the germline V gene are MNHEY and SVGEGT. In DNA, the CDR3 is TGTGCCAGCAGCCGCACCTCAGGGGGCTCTGGGGCCATCGTCCTGACTTTC. Its translation: CASSRTSGGSGAIVLTF.

Comments on this clonotype: At one boundary the junction diverges from the germline segment, which might be a read error. The chain employs TRBV5-1 and TRBJ2-3; TRBD2 aligns across 7 bases. The CDR3 is made up of 16 amino acids. Per the germline V gene, CDR1 is SGHRS and CDR2 is YFSETQ. CDR3 DNA sequence: TGCGCCAGCAGCTTTCGACCGGGGGGAGGTACAGATACGCGGTATTTT. Translated, it gives CASSFRPGGGTDTRYF. The full variable domain, its missing parts supplied by reference TRBV5-1 and TRBJ2-3, is KAGVTQTPRYLIKTRGQQVTLSCSPISGHRSVSWYQQTPGQGLQFLFEYFSETQRNKGNFPGRFSGRQFSNSRSEMNVSTLELGDSALYLCASSFRPGGGTDTRYFGPGTRLTVL.

Regarding this clonotype: This may arise from a read error, as a much more abundant clone is one base away. The V call is TRBV10-3, the J call TRBJ2-1; 13 nucleotides match TRBD2. V shed 9 bases, J shed 10 bases, and the junction held 6 bases outside the gene matches. Germline assignment: CDR1 ENHRY and CDR2 SYGVKD. This CDR3 has 13 amino acids. The chain's CDR3 is CAIGTSGEREQFF. The CDR3 DNA follows: TGTGCCATTGGGACTAGCGGGGAACGGGAGCAGTTCTTC.

This chain uses TRBV12-5 with TRBJ1-5, with 7 nucleotides matching TRBD1. The V segment lost 7 bases and the J segment 0 bases; nucleotides outside the gene matches: 6. The germline V gene encodes CDR1 LGHNT and CDR2 FRNRAP. The CDR3 loop spans 15 amino acids. CDR3 DNA: TGTGCTAGTGATAGACAGGGTTATAGCAATCAGCCCCAGCATTTT. Encoded protein: CASDRQGYSNQPQHF.

DNA for the CDR3: TGCAGTGCTAGACCAACTAGCGCCAGTCAGAATGAGCAGTACTTC. Encoded protein: CSARPTSASQNEQYF. The chain links TRBV20-1 to TRBJ2-1, with 7 bases fitting TRBD2. The J call may not be correct, given that the DNA end is closer to TRBJ2-7. The CDR3 has 15 amino acids. Per the germline V gene, CDR1 is DFQATT and CDR2 is SNEGSKA (reference sequence).

The CDR3 nucleotides read TGTGCCAGCAGCGTAGCTGAAAGCCCCCTAATGAACTATGGCTACACCTTC. Protein sequence: CASSVAESPLMNYGYTF. This chain joins TRBV9 and TRBJ1-2; D remains unclear. The germline V gene encodes CDR1 SGDLS and CDR2 YYNGEE. CDR3 length: 17 amino acids. V gave up 0 bases and J gave up 2 bases, with 17 bases separating them.

The chain employs TRBV29-1 and TRBJ2-1; D not resolved. The CDR3 has 14 residues. Germline V lookup: CDR1 SQVTM, CDR2 ANQGSEA. V was clipped by 4 bases and J by 0 bases, with 10 bases between them. In DNA, the CDR3 is TGCAGCGTTGGAAGGACGGTCTCCTACAATGAGCAGTTCTTC. It codes for CSVGRTVSYNEQFF.

For the CDR3, the DNA is TGCAGTGCTGGCGGGACAGGGTTCTACGAGCAGTACTTC. This translates into CSAGGTGFYEQYF. The chain employs TRBV20-1 and TRBJ2-7, with 9 bases identical to TRBD1. The CDR3 runs 13 residues. The germline CDR1 and CDR2 sequences are DFQATT and SNEGSKA (reference sequence). Losses at the gene ends were 5 bases for V and 3 bases for J; bases not matched to a gene: 5.

The chain combines TRBV19 with TRBJ1-5; D uncertain. The V gene's germline CDR1 is LNHDA and CDR2 SQIVND (reference sequence). V was shortened by 7 bases and J by 2 bases, with 15 bases between the two germline ends. This CDR3 spans 15 amino acids. The CDR3 nucleotides are TGTGCCAGTACCCCTGACGGGATAGGCAATCAGCCCCAGCATTTT. The encoded protein is CASTPDGIGNQPQHF.